The 11 T cell receptor beta chains below come from one sample, sequenced in a study of blood T cell repertoires in COVID-19. TCRdb's copy holds only in-frame clones and misses some; the assay was immunoSEQ multiplex PCR. Among more than 90,000 clones listed, roughly nine tenths were seen once. The sample comprised peripheral blood. Every receptor here comes from a woman aged 60-75 years with COVID-19, enrolled during active disease.

The V and J genes are TRBV6-5 and TRBJ1-4; tentatively, D is TRBD1 (6 bases). The CDR3 spans 15 residues. Germline loops: CDR1 MNHEY, CDR2 SVGAGI. V was cut by 4 bases and J by 6 bases, with 15 bases left in between. CDR3 amino acids: CASSSVTRGYEKLFF. Written as DNA, the CDR3 is TGTGCCAGCAGTTCCGTGACAAGGGGGTATGAAAAACTGTTTTTT.

The CDR3 loop is CASSEGTGGISETQYF. The CDR3 nucleotides read TGCGCCAGCAGTGAAGGGACAGGGGGGATTTCAGAGACCCAGTACTTC. The chain recombines TRBV5-1 with TRBJ2-5; TRBD1 matches 11 bases. Germline V gene lookup returns CDR1 SGHRS and CDR2 YFSETQ. V lost 5 bases, J lost 4 bases, and 10 bases stayed unmatched. This CDR3 has 16 amino acids. The variable domain in full, completed from reference TRBV5-1 and TRBJ2-5, reads KAGVTQTPRYLIKTRGQQVTLSCSPISGHRSVSWYQQTPGQGLQFLFEYFSETQRNKGNFPGRFSGRQFSNSRSEMNVSTLELGDSALYLCASSEGTGGISETQYFGPGTRLLVL.

The V and J genes are TRBV4-2 and TRBJ2-3, with D hard to call. Germline V gives CDR1 LGHNA, CDR2 YNFKEQ. V shed 0 bases and J shed 0 bases, with 7 bases lying between them. CDR3 length: 15 amino acids. CDR3 in amino acids: CASSQEAFSTDTQYF. The CDR3 coding sequence is TGTGCCAGCAGCCAAGAGGCTTTTAGCACAGATACGCAGTATTTT.

The chain has TRBV30 and TRBJ1-1; D not resolved. Germline V gives CDR1 GTSNPN, CDR2 SVGIG (reference sequence). The V and J ends lost 3 bases and 1 base respectively, with 6 bases between them. This CDR3 region has 12 residues. DNA of the CDR3: TGTGCCTGGAGCGCGGGGAACACTGAAGCTTTCTTT. As protein: CAWSAGNTEAFF.

The CDR3 bases are TGTGCCTGGGGACCCGGACAGGGAGGAAACACCATATATTTT. It yields the protein CAWGPGQGGNTIYF. This chain uses TRBV30 with TRBJ1-3, with 8 nucleotides matching TRBD1. Germline CDR1 is GTSNPN and CDR2 is SVGIG (reference sequence). The CDR3 is 14 residues long. V lost 5 bases and J lost 4; bases outside the gene matches: 7.

The count of this clone is one. The chain is built from TRBV30 and TRBJ1-5, with D hard to call. The CDR3 is 13 residues long. The V end was cut by 5 bases, the J end by 7 bases, with 15 bases between. The germline CDR1 and CDR2 sequences are GTSNPN and SVGIG (reference sequence). CDR3 in DNA: TGTGCCTGGGCCGAAAAAGGAGGGCAGCCCCAGCATTTT. Translating it yields CAWAEKGGQPQHF.

This sequence joins TRBV4-3 and TRBJ2-7; D ambiguous. This CDR3 comprises 17 residues. Trimming shortened V by 2 bases and J by 2 bases, and 19 bases separated the two germline ends. CDR1 is LGHNA, CDR2 YSLEER, per germline. In DNA form, the CDR3 reads TGCGCCAGCAGCCAACAACTTGGTACGAGTGTGACCTACGAGCAGTACTTC. Translating gives CASSQQLGTSVTYEQYF.

V gene TRBV6-5 combines with J gene TRBJ2-3, with 7 positions matching TRBD1. The V and J ends lost 8 bases and 2 bases, in that order; junction bases with no gene match: 10. The CDR3 is made up of 15 amino acids. Germline lookup yields CDR1 MNHEY and CDR2 SVGAGI. CDR3 protein: CASGPPGQITDTQYF. Here the CDR3 DNA reads TGTGCCAGCGGCCCCCCGGGACAGATCACAGATACGCAGTATTTT.

The J gene is TRBJ1-1, the V gene TRBV3-1 (or the pseudogene TRBV3-2); 9 nucleotides align to TRBD1. The J segment lost 6 bases and the V segment lost 2 bases, leaving 7 bases of the junction unmatched. The germline V gene encodes CDR1 LGHDT and CDR2 YNNKEL (reference sequence). The CDR3 runs 15 residues. CDR3 bases: TGTGCCAGCAGCCAAATGGGACAGGGAGGCTCTGAAGCTTTCTTT. As protein: CASSQMGQGGSEAFF.

Here the CDR3 DNA reads TGTGCCAGCTCACGGATAACAGGGTTCGAGCAGTACTTC. Protein sequence: CASSRITGFEQYF. The chain couples TRBV18 to TRBJ2-7, with a possible D match to TRBD1 (6 bases). Trimming took off 4 bases at V and 6 bases at J, with 13 bases between the two ends. From germline, CDR1 is KGHSH and CDR2 LQKENI. CDR3 length: 13 amino acids.

The chain carries TRBV14 and TRBJ2-7, with TRBD1 matching 7 bases. Germline V gives CDR1 SGHDN, CDR2 FVKESK. Unmatched junction bases numbered 3, after V lost 4 bases and J lost 3 bases. This CDR3 region has 13 residues. Here the CDR3 reads CASSRDRLYEQYF. The CDR3 DNA sequence: TGTGCCAGCAGCCGGGACAGACTCTACGAGCAGTACTTC.